The next 11 T cell receptor beta chains were all read from a single sample in a study of blood T cell repertoires in COVID-19. Some clones are missing from TCRdb's copy, which holds only in-frame ones; the method was immunoSEQ multiplex PCR. The sample lists roughly 100,000 clones; about four fifths were seen once. Material for sequencing was peripheral blood. The receptors here all came from a man older than 75 with COVID-19, enrolled during active disease.

The chain couples TRBV2 to TRBJ1-2, with no clear D. This CDR3 region has 13 residues. Germline CDR1 reads SNHLY; CDR2 reads FYNNEI. Trimming took off 3 bases at V and 2 bases at J, with 7 bases between the two ends. The CDR3 protein is CASSEEGNYGYTF. CDR3 bases: TGTGCCAGCAGTGAGGAGGGAAACTATGGCTACACCTTC.

This chain joins TRBV9 and TRBJ2-3; maybe TRBD2 (7 bases). Per germline, CDR1 SGDLS and CDR2 YYNGEE. The CDR3 extends over 15 amino acids. Trimming cost V 4 bases and J 1 base, with 13 bases left between them. CDR3 in amino acids: CASSTGGLRTDTQYF. In DNA, the CDR3 is TGTGCCAGCAGCACGGGGGGCCTCCGCACAGATACGCAGTATTTT. Full variable domain (rest looked up from reference TRBV9 and TRBJ2-3): DSGVTQTPKHLITATGQRVTLRCSPRSGDLSVYWYQQSLDQGLQFLIQYYNGEERAKGNILERFSAQQFPDLHSELNLSSLELGDSALYFCASSTGGLRTDTQYFGPGTRLTVL.

The genes are TRBV25-1 and TRBJ1-1; 7 bases match TRBD1. Germline CDR1 reads MGHDK; CDR2 reads SYGVNS. The trim removed 8 bases at V and 4 bases at J, leaving 13 bases unmatched. This CDR3 contains 15 residues. CDR3 sequence: CASVGATGVGTEAFF. The CDR3 bases are TGTGCCAGCGTTGGGGCTACAGGGGTTGGCACTGAAGCTTTCTTT.

The chain employs TRBV15 and TRBJ1-5; D is possibly TRBD1 (6 bases). The CDR3 is made up of 14 amino acids. Trimming cost V 5 bases and J 4 bases, with 12 bases left between them. In germline, CDR1 is LNHNV, CDR2 YYDKDF (reference sequence). CDR3 nucleotide sequence: TGTGCCACCAGCGGTGGACAGCTTAATCAGCCCCAGCATTTT. Protein product: CATSGGQLNQPQHF.

The V gene is TRBV11-2, the J gene TRBJ1-1, with D perhaps TRBD1 (6 bases). There are 13 residues in the CDR3. The V and J ends lost 2 bases and 3 bases respectively, with 7 bases between them. CDR1 is SGHAT and CDR2 is FQNNGV in the germline V gene. The CDR3 is CASSLKGDTEAFF. DNA for the CDR3: TGTGCCAGCAGCTTAAAGGGGGACACTGAAGCTTTCTTT.

V gene TRBV30 combines with J gene TRBJ1-3, with a weak D call TRBD1 (5 bases). CDR1 is GTSNPN and CDR2 is SVGIG in the germline V gene (reference sequence). V lost 4 bases and J lost 3, with 25 bases in between. This CDR3 comprises 18 residues. The CDR3 bases are TGTGCCTGGACCTTCCGCGGGGCGGCTCCCCATCGTGGAAACACCATATATTTT. Translated, it gives CAWTFRGAAPHRGNTIYF.

The CDR3 loop is CASSSRTGASGNTIYF. DNA of the CDR3: TGTGCCAGCAGCTCTCGGACAGGTGCCTCTGGAAACACCATATATTTT. The chain employs TRBV11-2 and TRBJ1-3; 7 bases fit TRBD1. CDR3 size: 16 residues. Trimming at V came to 4 bases and at J to 0 bases, leaving 6 bases not matched to a gene. Germline-derived CDR1 and CDR2 are SGHAT and FQNNGV. Combining the CDR3 with reference TRBV11-2 and TRBJ1-3 gives the whole variable domain EAGVAQSPRYKIIEKRQSVAFWCNPISGHATLYWYQQILGQGPKLLIQFQNNGVVDDSQLPKDRFSAERLKGVDSTLKIQPAKLEDSAVYLCASSSRTGASGNTIYFGEGSWLTVV.

The chain joins TRBV6-2 or TRBV6-3 to TRBJ1-5; possible D gene TRBD1, 6 bases. Per germline, CDR1 MNHEY and CDR2 SVGEGT. The V gene lost 3 bases and the J gene lost 3 bases, with 9 bases spanning the gap. The CDR3 is 14 residues long. The CDR3: CASSYTGNNQPQHF. The CDR3 DNA sequence: TGTGCCAGCAGTTATACAGGGAACAATCAGCCCCAGCATTTT.

This clone showed up just a few times. CDR3 DNA sequence: TGTGCCAGCAGATCTAATACAGGGGTTGGCCTTTACGGCTACACCTTC. Translating gives CASRSNTGVGLYGYTF. The rearrangement links TRBV28 to TRBJ1-2, with TRBD1 matching over 7 bases. The trim removed 6 bases at V and 8 bases at J, leaving 18 bases unmatched. CDR1 and CDR2 from the germline V gene are MDHEN and SYDVKM. This CDR3 is built from 16 residues.

The chain recombines TRBV7-6 with TRBJ1-1; 7 nucleotides match TRBD1. The junction had 8 bases not matched to a gene; V was cut back by 6 bases and J by 4 bases. The CDR3 runs 14 residues. Germline V gene lookup returns CDR1 SGHVS and CDR2 FNYEAQ. The DNA of the CDR3 is TGTGCCAGCAGGCAACAGGGGCCGAGCACTGAAGCTTTCTTT. Translated: CASRQQGPSTEAFF.

The chain carries TRBV15 and TRBJ2-3; TRBD2 is a possible D gene (5 bases). The CDR3 totals 18 residues. The germline CDR1 and CDR2 sequences are LNHNV and YYDKDF (reference sequence). V shed 1 base and J shed 1 base, with 18 bases lying between them. CDR3 DNA sequence: TGTGCCACCAGCAGAGGAAGTGTCAGGTACGGGGGCACAGATACGCAGTATTTT. This sequence encodes CATSRGSVRYGGTDTQYF.